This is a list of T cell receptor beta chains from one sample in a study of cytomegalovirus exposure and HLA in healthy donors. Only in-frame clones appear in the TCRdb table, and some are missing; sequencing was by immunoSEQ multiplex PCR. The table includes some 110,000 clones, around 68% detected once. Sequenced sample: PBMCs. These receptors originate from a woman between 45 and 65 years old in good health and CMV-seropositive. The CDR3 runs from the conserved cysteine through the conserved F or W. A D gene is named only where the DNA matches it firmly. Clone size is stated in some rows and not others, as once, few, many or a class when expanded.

CDR3 DNA: TGTGCCAGCAGCACCCTAGCGATAGCTAGCACAGATACGCAGTATTTT
CDR3 protein: CASSTLAIASTDTQYF
D gene: NA
clone size: NA
V gene: TRBV7-2
J gene: TRBJ2-3

CDR3 DNA: TGTGCCCGGGGACATAGCACTGAAGCTTTCTTT
CDR3 protein: CARGHSTEAFF
D gene: NA
clone size: NA
V gene: TRBV30
J gene: TRBJ1-1

CDR3 DNA: TGTGCCAGCAGTTTATTAGGGGACAATGAGCAGTTCTTC
CDR3 protein: CASSLLGDNEQFF
D gene: NA
clone size: few
V gene: TRBV27
J gene: TRBJ2-1

CDR3 DNA: TGTGCCAGTAGCGAATCGACAGTCTCTGGAAACACCATATATTTT
CDR3 protein: CASSESTVSGNTIYF
D gene: NA
clone size: NA
V gene: TRBV19
J gene: TRBJ1-3

CDR3 DNA: TGTGCCAGCAGCTTATTGCGGACAGGGAGCTCCTACGAGCAGTACTTC
CDR3 protein: CASSLLRTGSSYEQYF
D gene: TRBD1
clone size: NA
V gene: TRBV7-9
J gene: TRBJ2-7

CDR3 DNA: TGTGCCAGCAGCTTAGATAGGACGGACTGGCTTTCCGGGGCCAACGTCCTGACTTTC
CDR3 protein: CASSLDRTDWLSGANVLTF
D gene: NA
clone size: NA
V gene: TRBV7-9
J gene: TRBJ2-6

CDR3 DNA: TGCGCCAGCAGCCAAGATGATGGGGGCACCTATGGCTACACCTTC
CDR3 protein: CASSQDDGGTYGYTF
D gene: NA
clone size: few
V gene: TRBV4-3
J gene: TRBJ1-2

CDR3 DNA: TGCGCCAGCAGCAAAGATTGGGGGGTGGATACGCAGTATTTT
CDR3 protein: CASSKDWGVDTQYF
D gene: NA
clone size: NA
V gene: TRBV21-1
J gene: TRBJ2-3

CDR3 DNA: TGTGCCAGCCAAGCGGGAGGGATCACCGGGGAGCTGTTTTTT
CDR3 protein: CASQAGGITGELFF
D gene: TRBD2
clone size: once
V gene: TRBV9
J gene: TRBJ2-2

CDR3 DNA: TGTGCCTGGAGTGACAGGTCTAAAGATAATTCACCCCTCCACTTT
CDR3 protein: CAWSDRSKDNSPLHF
D gene: NA
clone size: NA
V gene: TRBV30
J gene: TRBJ1-6

CDR3 DNA: TGTGCCAGCAGTGACCGGGGTAATGAGCAGTTCTTC
CDR3 protein: CASSDRGNEQFF
D gene: NA
clone size: NA
V gene: TRBV6-4
J gene: TRBJ2-1

CDR3 DNA: TGTGCCTGGAGTGTACCCGGTCTCGGGACAGGGGGTTCTTTGACTGGAAACACCATATATTTT
CDR3 protein: CAWSVPGLGTGGSLTGNTIYF
D gene: TRBD1
clone size: NA
V gene: TRBV30
J gene: TRBJ1-3

CDR3 DNA: TGTGCCAGCAGCTTAGCGGGGCAGGGCCTCCTGTTTTTT
CDR3 protein: CASSLAGQGLLFF
D gene: NA
clone size: NA
V gene: TRBV7-9
J gene: TRBJ1-4

CDR3 DNA: TGTGCCTCTAGTGTGGCGAGCACAGATACGCAGTATTTT
CDR3 protein: CASSVASTDTQYF
D gene: NA
clone size: NA
V gene: TRBV19
J gene: TRBJ2-3

CDR3 DNA: TGTGCCAGCTCAGAGGACAGGGTCGCGAATGAGCAGTTCTTC
CDR3 protein: CASSEDRVANEQFF
D gene: TRBD1
clone size: few
V gene: TRBV18
J gene: TRBJ2-1

CDR3 DNA: TGCGCCAGCAGCCGCGGGGGAGGGGCGGACATGGATACGCAGTATTTT
CDR3 protein: CASSRGGGADMDTQYF
D gene: TRBD2
clone size: NA
V gene: TRBV4-3
J gene: TRBJ2-3

CDR3 DNA: TGCGCCAGCAGCTTGACAGGGGGTGCGGTGGGAAACACCATATATTTT
CDR3 protein: CASSLTGGAVGNTIYF
D gene: TRBD1
clone size: NA
V gene: TRBV5-1
J gene: TRBJ1-3